The rows below give T cell receptor beta chains drawn from one sample of a study of blood T cell repertoires in COVID-19. Sequencing used immunoSEQ multiplex PCR; TCRdb keeps in-frame clones, though not all of them. The data contain more than 200,000 clones, about 91% of them singletons. The sequenced sample was peripheral blood. The receptors derive from a woman in her thirties with COVID-19, enrolled during active disease. Both conserved end residues are part of each CDR3.

j_gene	v_gene	len	CDR3aa
TRBJ2-3	TRBV12-5	16	CASGLVLNGGTDTQYF
TRBJ2-2	TRBV7-2	16	CASSPTGAPGSGELFF
TRBJ2-3	TRBV7-2	15	CASSSRSGVPDTQYF
TRBJ2-7	TRBV5-8	15	CASSPYFARGYEQYF
TRBJ1-4	TRBV5-4	14	CASSFKTDNEKLFF
TRBJ2-2	TRBV27	16	CASGPLAGAYTGELFF
TRBJ2-1	TRBV29-1	13	CSHRDSVLNEQFF
TRBJ1-3	TRBV7-8	15	CASSLGQGDGNTIYF
TRBJ2-7	TRBV7-9	16	CASSRPPQGVTYEQYF
TRBJ1-2	TRBV5-4	13	CASSPDSSYGYTF
TRBJ2-3	TRBV11-2	15	CASSSSGTSTDTQYF
TRBJ2-2	TRBV2	17	CASSEATDRANTGELFF